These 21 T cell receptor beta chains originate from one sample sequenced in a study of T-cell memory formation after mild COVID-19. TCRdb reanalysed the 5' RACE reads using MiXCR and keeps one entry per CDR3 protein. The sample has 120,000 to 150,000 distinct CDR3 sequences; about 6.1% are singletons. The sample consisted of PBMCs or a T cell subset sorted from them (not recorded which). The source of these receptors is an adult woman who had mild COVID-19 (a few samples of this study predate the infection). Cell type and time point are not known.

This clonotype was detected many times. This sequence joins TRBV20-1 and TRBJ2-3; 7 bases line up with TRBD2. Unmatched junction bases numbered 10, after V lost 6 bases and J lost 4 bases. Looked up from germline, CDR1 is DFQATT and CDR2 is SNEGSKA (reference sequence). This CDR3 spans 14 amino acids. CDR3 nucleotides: TGCAGTGCGCCCGAGCGCGGGAGCGCAGATACGCAGTATTTT. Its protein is CSAPERGSADTQYF.

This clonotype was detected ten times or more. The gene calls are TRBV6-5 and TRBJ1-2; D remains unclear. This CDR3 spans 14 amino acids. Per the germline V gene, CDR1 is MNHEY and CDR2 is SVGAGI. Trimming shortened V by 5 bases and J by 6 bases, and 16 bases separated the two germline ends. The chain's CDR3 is CASSISRRSNGYTF. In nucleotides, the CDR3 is TGTGCCAGCAGTATCTCCAGGAGGTCGAATGGCTACACCTTC.

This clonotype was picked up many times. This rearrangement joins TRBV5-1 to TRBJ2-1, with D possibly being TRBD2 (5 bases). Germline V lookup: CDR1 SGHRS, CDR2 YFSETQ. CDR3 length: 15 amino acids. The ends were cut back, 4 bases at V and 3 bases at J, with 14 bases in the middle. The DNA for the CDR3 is TGCGCCAGCAGCATCAGCGGCTCTAACTACAATGAGCAGTTCTTC. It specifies CASSISGSNYNEQFF.

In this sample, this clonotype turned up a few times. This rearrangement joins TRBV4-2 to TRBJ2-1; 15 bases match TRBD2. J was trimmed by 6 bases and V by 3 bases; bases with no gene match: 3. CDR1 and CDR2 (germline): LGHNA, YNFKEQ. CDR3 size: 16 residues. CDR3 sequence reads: CASSHGLAGGPNEQFF. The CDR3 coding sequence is TGTGCCAGCAGCCACGGACTAGCGGGAGGGCCCAATGAGCAGTTCTTC.

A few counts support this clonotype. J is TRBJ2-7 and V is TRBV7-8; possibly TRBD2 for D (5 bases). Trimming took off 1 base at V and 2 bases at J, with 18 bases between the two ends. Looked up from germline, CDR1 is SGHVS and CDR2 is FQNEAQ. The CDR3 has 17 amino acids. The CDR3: CASSLVRAAVRAYEQYF. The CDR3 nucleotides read TGTGCCAGCAGCTTAGTTAGAGCTGCGGTGAGGGCCTACGAGCAGTACTTC. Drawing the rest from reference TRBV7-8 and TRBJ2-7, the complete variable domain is GAGVSQSPRYKVAKRGQDVALRCDPISGHVSLFWYQQALGQGPEFLTYFQNEAQLDKSGLPSDRFFAERPEGSVSTLKIQRTQQEDSAVYLCASSLVRAAVRAYEQYFGPGTRLTVT.

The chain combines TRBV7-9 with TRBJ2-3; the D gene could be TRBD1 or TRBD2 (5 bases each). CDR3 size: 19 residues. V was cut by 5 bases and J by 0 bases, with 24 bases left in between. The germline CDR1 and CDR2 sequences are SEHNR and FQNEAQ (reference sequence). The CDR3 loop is CASSRTVGTTDSSTDTQYF. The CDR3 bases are TGTGCCAGCAGCCGGACGGTGGGGACCACGGATTCTAGCACAGATACGCAGTATTTT. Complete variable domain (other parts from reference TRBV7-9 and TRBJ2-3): DTGVSQNPRHKITKRGQNVTFRCDPISEHNRLYWYRQTLGQGPEFLTYFQNEAQLEKSRLLSDRFSAERPKGSFSTLEIQRTEQGDSAMYLCASSRTVGTTDSSTDTQYFGPGTRLTVL.

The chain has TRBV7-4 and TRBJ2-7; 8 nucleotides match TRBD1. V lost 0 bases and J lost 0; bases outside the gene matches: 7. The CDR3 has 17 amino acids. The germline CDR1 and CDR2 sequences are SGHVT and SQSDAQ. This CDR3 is CASSLAPDRVVSYEQYF. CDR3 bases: TGTGCCAGCAGCTTAGCCCCGGACAGGGTCGTCTCCTACGAGCAGTACTTC.

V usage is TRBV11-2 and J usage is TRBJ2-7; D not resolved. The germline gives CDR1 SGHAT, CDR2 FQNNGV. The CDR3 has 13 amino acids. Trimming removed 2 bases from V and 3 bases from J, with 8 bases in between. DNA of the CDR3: TGTGCCAGCAGCTTATTACAGAACTACGAGCAGTACTTC. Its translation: CASSLLQNYEQYF.

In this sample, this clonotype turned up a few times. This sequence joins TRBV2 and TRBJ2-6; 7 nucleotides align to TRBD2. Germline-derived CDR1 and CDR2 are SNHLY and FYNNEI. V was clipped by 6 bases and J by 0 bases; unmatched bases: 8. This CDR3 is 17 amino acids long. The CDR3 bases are TGTGCCAGCAGGCGGGAGTCCCTAGGCTCTGGGGCCAACGTCCTGACTTTC. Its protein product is CASRRESLGSGANVLTF.

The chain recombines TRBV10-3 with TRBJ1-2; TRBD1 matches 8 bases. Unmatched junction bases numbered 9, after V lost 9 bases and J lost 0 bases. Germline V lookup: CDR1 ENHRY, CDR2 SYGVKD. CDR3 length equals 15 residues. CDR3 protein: CAISGETGANYGYTF. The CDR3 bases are TGTGCCATTTCGGGAGAGACAGGGGCTAACTATGGCTACACCTTC.

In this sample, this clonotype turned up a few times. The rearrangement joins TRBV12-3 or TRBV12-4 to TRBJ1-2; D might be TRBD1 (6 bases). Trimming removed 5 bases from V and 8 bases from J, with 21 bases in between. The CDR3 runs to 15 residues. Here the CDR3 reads CASSTRRQGLQGYTF. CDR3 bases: TGTGCCAGCAGTACCAGACGGCAGGGGTTACAGGGCTACACCTTC.

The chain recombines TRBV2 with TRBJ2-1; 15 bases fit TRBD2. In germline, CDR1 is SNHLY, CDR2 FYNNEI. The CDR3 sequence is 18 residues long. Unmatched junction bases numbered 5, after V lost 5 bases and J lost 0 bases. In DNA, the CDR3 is TGTGCCAGCAGTAAGGGACTAGCGGGAGGAAGCTCCTACAATGAGCAGTTCTTC. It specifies CASSKGLAGGSSYNEQFF.

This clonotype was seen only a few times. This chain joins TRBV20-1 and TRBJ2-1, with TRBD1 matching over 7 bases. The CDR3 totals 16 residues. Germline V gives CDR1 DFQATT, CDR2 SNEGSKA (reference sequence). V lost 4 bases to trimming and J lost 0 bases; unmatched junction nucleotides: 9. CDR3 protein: CSAKNPGTDSYNEQFF. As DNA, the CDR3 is TGCAGTGCTAAGAATCCCGGGACAGACTCCTACAATGAGCAGTTCTTC.

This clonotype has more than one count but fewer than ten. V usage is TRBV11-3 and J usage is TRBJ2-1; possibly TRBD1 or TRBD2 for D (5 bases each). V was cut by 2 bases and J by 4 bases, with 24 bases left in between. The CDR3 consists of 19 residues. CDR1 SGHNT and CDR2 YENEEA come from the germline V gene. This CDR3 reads CASSLRQDRIVGVYNEQFF. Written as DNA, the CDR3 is TGTGCCAGCAGCTTAAGGCAGGACCGTATAGTGGGGGTATACAATGAGCAGTTCTTC.

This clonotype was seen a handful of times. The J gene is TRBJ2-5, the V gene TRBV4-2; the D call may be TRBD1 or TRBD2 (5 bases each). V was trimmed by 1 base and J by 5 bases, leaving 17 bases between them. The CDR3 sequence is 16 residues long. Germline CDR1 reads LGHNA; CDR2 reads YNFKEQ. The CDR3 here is CASSQVQPGAAETQYF. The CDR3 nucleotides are TGTGCCAGCAGCCAAGTCCAGCCCGGGGCAGCGGAGACCCAGTACTTC.

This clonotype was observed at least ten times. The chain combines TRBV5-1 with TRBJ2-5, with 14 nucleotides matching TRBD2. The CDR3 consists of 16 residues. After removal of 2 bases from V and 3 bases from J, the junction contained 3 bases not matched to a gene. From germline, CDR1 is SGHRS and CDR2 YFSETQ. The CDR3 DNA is TGCGCCAGCAGCTTCGGACTAGCGGGAGGTAAAGAGACCCAGTACTTC. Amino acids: CASSFGLAGGKETQYF.

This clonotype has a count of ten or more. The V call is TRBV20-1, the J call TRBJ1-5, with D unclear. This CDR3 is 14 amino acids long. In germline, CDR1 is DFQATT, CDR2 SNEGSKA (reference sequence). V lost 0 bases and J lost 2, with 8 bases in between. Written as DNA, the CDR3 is TGCAGTGCTAGAGATGGCGGCCGCAATCAGCCCCAGCATTTT. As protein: CSARDGGRNQPQHF.

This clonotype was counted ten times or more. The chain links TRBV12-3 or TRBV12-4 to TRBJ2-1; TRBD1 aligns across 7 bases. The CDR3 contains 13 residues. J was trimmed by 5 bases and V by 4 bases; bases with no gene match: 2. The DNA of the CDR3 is TGTGCCAGCAGTTGGGACAGCGACAATGAGCAGTTCTTC. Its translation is CASSWDSDNEQFF.

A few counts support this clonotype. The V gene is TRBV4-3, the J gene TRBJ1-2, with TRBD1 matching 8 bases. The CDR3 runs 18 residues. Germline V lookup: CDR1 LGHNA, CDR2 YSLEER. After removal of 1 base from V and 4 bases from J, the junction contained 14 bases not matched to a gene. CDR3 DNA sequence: TGCGCCAGCAGCCAAGCGTCAGGGGGCACCTCGGGTGGCTATGGCTACACCTTC. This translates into CASSQASGGTSGGYGYTF.

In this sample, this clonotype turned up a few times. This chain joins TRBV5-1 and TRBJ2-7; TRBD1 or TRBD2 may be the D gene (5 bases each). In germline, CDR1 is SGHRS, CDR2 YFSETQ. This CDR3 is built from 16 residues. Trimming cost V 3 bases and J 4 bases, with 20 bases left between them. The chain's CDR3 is CASSWSRDERRYEQYF. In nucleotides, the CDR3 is TGCGCCAGCAGCTGGTCAAGGGACGAACGGAGGTACGAGCAGTACTTC.

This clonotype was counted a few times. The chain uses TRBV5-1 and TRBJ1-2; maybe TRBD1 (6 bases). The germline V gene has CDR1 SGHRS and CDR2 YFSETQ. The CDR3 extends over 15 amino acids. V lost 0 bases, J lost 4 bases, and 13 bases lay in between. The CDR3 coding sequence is TGCGCCAGCAGCTTGGGCGACAGGTCTCTCTATGGCTACACCTTC. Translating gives CASSLGDRSLYGYTF.